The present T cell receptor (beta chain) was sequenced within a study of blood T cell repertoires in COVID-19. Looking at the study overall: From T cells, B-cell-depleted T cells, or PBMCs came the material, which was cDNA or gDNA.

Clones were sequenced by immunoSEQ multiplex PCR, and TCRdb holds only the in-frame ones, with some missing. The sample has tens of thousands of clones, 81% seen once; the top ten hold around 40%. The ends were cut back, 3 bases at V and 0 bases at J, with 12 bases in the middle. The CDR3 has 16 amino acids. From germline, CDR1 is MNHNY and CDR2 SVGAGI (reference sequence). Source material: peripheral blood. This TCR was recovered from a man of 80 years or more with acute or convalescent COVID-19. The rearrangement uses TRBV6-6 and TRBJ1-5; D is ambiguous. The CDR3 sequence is CASSYGPVYSNQPQHF. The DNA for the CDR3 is TGTGCCAGCAGTTATGGGCCAGTTTATAGCAATCAGCCCCAGCATTTT.